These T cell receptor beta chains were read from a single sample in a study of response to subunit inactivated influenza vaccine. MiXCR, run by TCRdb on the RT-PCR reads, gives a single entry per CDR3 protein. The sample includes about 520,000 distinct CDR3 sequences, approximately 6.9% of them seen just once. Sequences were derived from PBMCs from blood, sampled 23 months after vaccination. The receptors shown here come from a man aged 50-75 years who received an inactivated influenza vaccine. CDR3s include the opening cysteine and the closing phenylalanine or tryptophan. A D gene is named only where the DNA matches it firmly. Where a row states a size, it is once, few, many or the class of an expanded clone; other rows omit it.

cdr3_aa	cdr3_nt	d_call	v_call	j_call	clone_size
CASSRANTEAFF	TGTGCCAGCAGCAGAGCGAACACTGAAGCTTTCTTT	NA	TRBV6-2/TRBV6-3	TRBJ1-1	many
CASRTGQGKEKLFF	TGCGCCAGCAGAACAGGACAGGGGAAGGAAAAACTGTTTTTT	TRBD1	TRBV5-1	TRBJ1-4	NA
CASSLGAGDISPLHF	TGCGCCAGCAGCTTGGGGGCAGGTGACATTTCACCCCTCCACTTT	NA	TRBV5-1	TRBJ1-6	many
CASSYWGLYNEQFF	TGTGCCAGCAGTTATTGGGGCCTGTACAATGAGCAGTTCTTC	NA	TRBV12-3/TRBV12-4	TRBJ2-1	many
CARSLWAGEQPQHF	TGTGCTCGCAGTTTATGGGCAGGGGAGCAGCCCCAGCATTTT	NA	TRBV28	TRBJ1-5	NA
CASSLLTGTGSHEQYF	TGTGCCAGCAGCTTGCTAACCGGGACAGGGTCCCACGAGCAGTACTTC	TRBD1	TRBV5-6	TRBJ2-7	many
CASSYGREQFF	TGTGCCAGCAGTTACGGGCGGGAGCAGTTCTTC	NA	TRBV6-5	TRBJ2-1	few
CASSPGQSQETQYF	TGCGCCAGCAGCCCGGGACAGAGCCAAGAGACCCAGTACTTC	TRBD1	TRBV5-1	TRBJ2-5	few
CASGGLANTYNEQFF	TGCGCCAGCGGGGGACTAGCGAATACCTACAATGAGCAGTTCTTC	TRBD2	TRBV5-1	TRBJ2-1	many
CASSSRSRQGARPLHF	TGTGCCAGCAGCTCACGATCTCGACAGGGGGCTAGACCCCTCCACTTT	TRBD1	TRBV5-5	TRBJ1-6	many
CASSRSPPLSGNTIYF	TGTGCCAGCAGCCGATCCCCCCCCCTCTCTGGAAACACCATATATTTT	NA	TRBV7-2	TRBJ1-3	many
CASRRTANYGYTF	TGTGCCAGCAGAAGGACAGCCAATTATGGCTACACCTTC	NA	TRBV6-1	TRBJ1-2	few
CASTDRDGRGGEAFF	TGTGCCAGCACCGACCGGGACGGCCGGGGAGGTGAAGCTTTCTTT	NA	TRBV12-3/TRBV12-4	TRBJ1-1	few
CASSFSRGIRPDTQYF	TGTGCCAGCAGCTTTTCTCGAGGTATTCGGCCGGATACGCAGTATTTT	NA	TRBV3-1	TRBJ2-3	NA
CASSVRGSGAYEQYF	TGTGCCAGCAGCGTGAGGGGGAGTGGGGCCTACGAGCAGTACTTC	NA	TRBV9	TRBJ2-7	few
CASSSDTLSARTQYF	TGTGCCAGCAGCTCCGACACCCTCTCAGCCCGGACCCAGTACTTC	NA	TRBV7-9	TRBJ2-5	NA
CASSPGPPLAEQFF	TGCGCCAGCAGCCCAGGACCTCCCCTGGCGGAGCAGTTCTTC	NA	TRBV4-1	TRBJ2-1	NA